Listed below are T cell receptor beta chains from one sample, sequenced in a study of blood T cells in healthy people across ages. TCRdb recomputed calls from the 5' RACE reads with MiXCR, one row per CDR3 protein. This table holds about 1.8 million distinct CDR3 sequences, around 50% found once. The specimen sequenced was blood. These receptor sequences come from a middle-aged woman in good health. Each CDR3 is given with its conserved first and last residue. Each record gives: J gene, clone size, V gene, D gene, CDR3 DNA, CDR3 protein. D genes are given only for firm matches. Clone sizes are given selectively: once, few, many, or a class where the clone is expanded.

J: TRBJ2-2
size: NA
V: TRBV28
D: NA
DNA: TGTGCCAGCTTGCCGAACACCGGGGAGCTGTTTTTT
CDR3: CASLPNTGELFF

J: TRBJ2-5
size: few
V: TRBV29-1
D: NA
DNA: TGCAGCGTTGAGCGAGTCGAGACCCAGTACTTC
CDR3: CSVERVETQYF

J: TRBJ1-1
size: NA
V: TRBV2
D: NA
DNA: TGTGCCAGCAGTGAAGCTGATCTGGGGGCGAACGGATCTTTCTTT
CDR3: CASSEADLGANGSFF

J: TRBJ2-7
size: few
V: TRBV28
D: TRBD1
DNA: TGTGCCAGCAGCCTCGGGACAGTTTACTACGAGCAGTACTTC
CDR3: CASSLGTVYYEQYF

J: TRBJ2-1
size: NA
V: TRBV6-5
D: NA
DNA: TGTGCCAGCAGTTACAAACAGTTATACAATGAGCAGTTCTTC
CDR3: CASSYKQLYNEQFF

J: TRBJ2-7
size: NA
V: TRBV29-1
D: NA
DNA: TGCAGCGTTGAAGTGGTTTACGAGCAGTACTTC
CDR3: CSVEVVYEQYF

J: TRBJ2-3
size: few
V: TRBV7-9
D: NA
DNA: TGTGCCCTCGGGGCCAATCCTTTCACAGATACGCAGTATTTT
CDR3: CALGANPFTDTQYF

J: TRBJ2-1
size: few
V: TRBV28
D: TRBD2
DNA: TGTGCCAGCAGCAGAGGGCGGGGGGGTGGCTACAATGAGCAGTTCTTC
CDR3: CASSRGRGGGYNEQFF

J: TRBJ2-7
size: NA
V: TRBV6-2/TRBV6-3
D: NA
DNA: TGTGCCAGCCTCAAGCACAACTCCTACGAGCAGTACTTC
CDR3: CASLKHNSYEQYF

J: TRBJ2-5
size: NA
V: TRBV7-2
D: TRBD2
DNA: TGTGCCAGCAGCTCTTATAGCGGGGGGGCCACCAATGAGCAGTACTTC
CDR3: CASSSYSGGATNEQYF

J: TRBJ1-1
size: NA
V: TRBV5-5
D: TRBD1
DNA: TGTGCCAGCAGCTTAAGTGACAGGGGGCTGAGCACTGAAGCTTTCTTT
CDR3: CASSLSDRGLSTEAFF

J: TRBJ2-7
size: few
V: TRBV28
D: NA
DNA: TGTGCCAGCAGTTCCCAACGGCCATCCGAGGAGCAGTACTTC
CDR3: CASSSQRPSEEQYF

J: TRBJ2-1
size: NA
V: TRBV7-2
D: TRBD1
DNA: TGTGCCAGCAGCTTATCAACTGACAGGGGGGTTGAGCAGTTCTTC
CDR3: CASSLSTDRGVEQFF

J: TRBJ1-2
size: NA
V: TRBV9
D: TRBD1
DNA: TGTGCCAGCACCAGGACAGGAGGTGGCTACACCTTC
CDR3: CASTRTGGGYTF

J: TRBJ2-3
size: NA
V: TRBV5-6
D: TRBD1
DNA: TGTGCCAGCAGCCCCGGGCACCAGGGACAGGATACGCAGTATTTT
CDR3: CASSPGHQGQDTQYF

J: TRBJ2-1
size: NA
V: TRBV12-3/TRBV12-4
D: NA
DNA: TGTGCCAGCAGTCCCGACTCCGGACGGGGGCGGTTCTTC
CDR3: CASSPDSGRGRFF

J: TRBJ2-7
size: NA
V: TRBV29-1
D: TRBD1
DNA: TGCAGCGTTGAAGGTATAGGACAGGACTACGAGCAGTACTTC
CDR3: CSVEGIGQDYEQYF

J: TRBJ1-2
size: NA
V: TRBV20-1
D: NA
DNA: TGCAGTGCTTCCGACGGAACCTATGGCTACACCTTC
CDR3: CSASDGTYGYTF

J: TRBJ2-7
size: NA
V: TRBV12-3/TRBV12-4
D: NA
DNA: TGTGCCAGCAAGTCGAGAGGGCCCCACGAGCAGTACTTC
CDR3: CASKSRGPHEQYF

J: TRBJ1-2
size: few
V: TRBV6-2/TRBV6-3
D: TRBD1
DNA: TGTGCCAGCAGGAGTCCGGGACAGGGTTCTGGCTACACCTTC
CDR3: CASRSPGQGSGYTF

J: TRBJ1-1
size: NA
V: TRBV29-1
D: TRBD1
DNA: TGCAGCGCCGATCAGTCAGGGGGCGGCACTGAAGCTTTCTTT
CDR3: CSADQSGGGTEAFF

J: TRBJ1-2
size: NA
V: TRBV28
D: NA
DNA: TGTGCCAGCAGGCAGGGTGGAGTAAAAGAGAGCTACACCTTC
CDR3: CASRQGGVKESYTF

J: TRBJ1-1
size: NA
V: TRBV27
D: TRBD1
DNA: TGTGCCACTCAGACAGGGAGTCAGACTGAAGCTTTCTTT
CDR3: CATQTGSQTEAFF

J: TRBJ1-2
size: NA
V: TRBV12-3/TRBV12-4
D: TRBD1
DNA: TGTGCCAACAGTGGACAGGCCCCCTCATCCTATGGCTACACCTTC
CDR3: CANSGQAPSSYGYTF

J: TRBJ2-1
size: NA
V: TRBV11-2
D: NA
DNA: TGTGCCAGCAGCTCCTGGAGTGCTGAGCAGTTCTTC
CDR3: CASSSWSAEQFF

J: TRBJ2-3
size: NA
V: TRBV3-1
D: TRBD2
DNA: TGTGCCAGCAGTCGCGGACTAGTCCGTAACCAGGATACGCAGTATTTT
CDR3: CASSRGLVRNQDTQYF

J: TRBJ2-3
size: NA
V: TRBV5-1
D: NA
DNA: TGCGCCAGCAGCTTGAGCTCAACGGGCACAGATACGCAGTATTTT
CDR3: CASSLSSTGTDTQYF

J: TRBJ2-5
size: NA
V: TRBV20-1
D: TRBD1
DNA: TGCAGTGCTGATGACAGGGGCAATGAGCAGTACTTC
CDR3: CSADDRGNEQYF

J: TRBJ2-7
size: NA
V: TRBV9
D: NA
DNA: TGTGCCAGCAGCGTAGGGGCAGGGATGGGGTACGAGCAGTACTTC
CDR3: CASSVGAGMGYEQYF

J: TRBJ2-3
size: NA
V: TRBV28
D: NA
DNA: TGTGCCAGCAGTCCTACCCGCGAGGGCACAGATACGCAGTATTTT
CDR3: CASSPTREGTDTQYF

J: TRBJ2-5
size: NA
V: TRBV12-3/TRBV12-4
D: NA
DNA: TGTGCCAGCAGTTCCGGGACCCTTTACGGGCAGTACTTC
CDR3: CASSSGTLYGQYF

J: TRBJ1-5
size: NA
V: TRBV6-2/TRBV6-3
D: NA
DNA: TGTGCCAGCAGTTGGGGCCGGGGGGCTAGAAATCAGCCCCAGCATTTT
CDR3: CASSWGRGARNQPQHF

J: TRBJ2-7
size: once
V: TRBV20-1
D: TRBD2
DNA: TGCAGTGCTAGAAAAGCGGGGGGCCCCTCCTACGAGCAGTACTTC
CDR3: CSARKAGGPSYEQYF

J: TRBJ1-5
size: NA
V: TRBV12-3/TRBV12-4
D: NA
DNA: TGTGCCAGCAGTTTCCGAGGGTTTGGTCAGCCCCAGCATTTT
CDR3: CASSFRGFGQPQHF

J: TRBJ2-7
size: few
V: TRBV25-1
D: TRBD1
DNA: TGTGCCAGCAGTGAATCCTGGGCAGGGGGCTCCCACGAGCAGTACTTC
CDR3: CASSESWAGGSHEQYF

J: TRBJ2-3
size: NA
V: TRBV27
D: TRBD2
DNA: TGTGCCAGCAGCCTGACTAGCAGGGTTGGAGATACACAGTATTTT
CDR3: CASSLTSRVGDTQYF

J: TRBJ2-1
size: NA
V: TRBV7-2
D: NA
DNA: TGTGCCAGCAGCATTTACAGAAGCAGGGGCAATGAGCAGTTCTTC
CDR3: CASSIYRSRGNEQFF

J: TRBJ2-1
size: few
V: TRBV9
D: NA
DNA: TGTGCCAGCAGCGTAGTGGTCTATTCTGGAGAGCAGTTCTTC
CDR3: CASSVVVYSGEQFF

J: TRBJ1-6
size: NA
V: TRBV3-1
D: NA
DNA: TGTGCCAGCAGCCAAGACCCGGAGGGGAATTCACCCCTCCACTTT
CDR3: CASSQDPEGNSPLHF

J: TRBJ2-3
size: few
V: TRBV27
D: NA
DNA: TGTGCCAGTAGGCCTGCGTGGGGTACGCAGTATTTT
CDR3: CASRPAWGTQYF

J: TRBJ2-6
size: NA
V: TRBV10-3
D: NA
DNA: TGTGCCATCAGTGAACGGACCTCTGGGGCCAACGTCCTGACTTTC
CDR3: CAISERTSGANVLTF

J: TRBJ1-4
size: NA
V: TRBV7-4
D: NA
DNA: TGTGCCAGCAGCTTTTGGTCTCACCAAACCGAAGTGGAAAAACTGTTTTTT
CDR3: CASSFWSHQTEVEKLFF

J: TRBJ2-6
size: NA
V: TRBV7-9
D: TRBD1
DNA: TGTGCCAGCAGCCGTCACGGAGGCAGGGGGTTTTCCGGGGCCAACGTCCTGACTTTC
CDR3: CASSRHGGRGFSGANVLTF

J: TRBJ1-1
size: NA
V: TRBV7-8
D: NA
DNA: TGTGCCAGCAGCTTATATAGGGCAGATACTGAAGCTTTCTTT
CDR3: CASSLYRADTEAFF

J: TRBJ2-1
size: NA
V: TRBV4-3
D: TRBD2
DNA: TGCGCCAGCAGCCAAGTCCTAGCGGGGGGGCTCTATGAGCAGTTCTTC
CDR3: CASSQVLAGGLYEQFF

J: TRBJ2-1
size: NA
V: TRBV14
D: NA
DNA: TGTGCCAGCAGCCCGGCCGCCGGGACCTACAATGAGCAGTTCTTC
CDR3: CASSPAAGTYNEQFF

J: TRBJ1-1
size: NA
V: TRBV7-2
D: TRBD1
DNA: TGTGCCATCTATCAGGGGGTCCCCACTGAAGCTTTCTTT
CDR3: CAIYQGVPTEAFF

J: TRBJ1-2
size: once
V: TRBV15
D: NA
DNA: TGTGCCACCAGCAGAGAGGCTCCGGGGTATGGCTACACCTTC
CDR3: CATSREAPGYGYTF

J: TRBJ2-6
size: many
V: TRBV7-8
D: NA
DNA: TGTGCCAGCAGCTCGAGGGCCGGGGCCAACGTCCTGACTTTC
CDR3: CASSSRAGANVLTF

J: TRBJ2-1
size: NA
V: TRBV13
D: NA
DNA: TGTGCCAGCAGCCCGCAGGGTCCCAATGAGCAGTTCTTC
CDR3: CASSPQGPNEQFF

J: TRBJ2-5
size: NA
V: TRBV20-1
D: NA
DNA: TGCAGTGCTAGAGATGCCCACATAAGAGGAGGTAGAGAGACCCAGTACTTC
CDR3: CSARDAHIRGGRETQYF

J: TRBJ1-4
size: NA
V: TRBV4-1
D: NA
DNA: TGCGCCAGCAGCCAAGAATTTGTTGGGACATTGGGGATCGAAAAACTGTTTTTT
CDR3: CASSQEFVGTLGIEKLFF

J: TRBJ2-1
size: few
V: TRBV5-4
D: TRBD2
DNA: TGTGCCAGCAGCCGCTCTAGCGGGGAATACAATGAGCAGTTCTTC
CDR3: CASSRSSGEYNEQFF

J: TRBJ1-5
size: NA
V: TRBV27
D: TRBD1
DNA: TGTGCCAGCAGCAAAAGGGGACAGACTGATCAGCCCCAGCATTTT
CDR3: CASSKRGQTDQPQHF

J: TRBJ2-7
size: NA
V: TRBV15
D: NA
DNA: TGTGCCACCAGCAGAGATATGGACAGCTCCTACGAGCAGTACTTC
CDR3: CATSRDMDSSYEQYF

J: TRBJ1-2
size: NA
V: TRBV20-1
D: NA
DNA: TGCAGTGCTAGAGATCGAGATGACTATGGCTACACCTTC
CDR3: CSARDRDDYGYTF

J: TRBJ1-4
size: few
V: TRBV28
D: NA
DNA: TGTGCCAGCAGTTTATGGGGACGCCGGGAAAAACTGTTTTTT
CDR3: CASSLWGRREKLFF

J: TRBJ2-1
size: NA
V: TRBV7-9
D: TRBD1
DNA: TGTGCCAGCAGCCGACTGACAGGGGGCCCCTACAATGAGCAGTTCTTC
CDR3: CASSRLTGGPYNEQFF

J: TRBJ2-3
size: NA
V: TRBV4-3
D: TRBD1
DNA: TGCGCCAGCAGCCAATACAGGGGAGATACGCAGTATTTT
CDR3: CASSQYRGDTQYF

J: TRBJ2-7
size: few
V: TRBV28
D: NA
DNA: TGTGCCAGCAGGGTTCCGGCAGGACTCTCCTACGAGCAGTACTTC
CDR3: CASRVPAGLSYEQYF